This TCR beta chain was found in a study of cytomegalovirus exposure and HLA in healthy donors. Germline CDR1 MGHDK, CDR2 SYGVNS. The CDR3 sequence is 11 residues long. V was pared by 2 bases and J by 11 bases, with 9 bases between. Use of 60 Vbeta and 13 Jbeta primers characterized the PCR. The method was immunoSEQ multiplex PCR; TCRdb's version includes in-frame clones alone and lacks a portion of them. The sample includes more than 95,000 clones, roughly 17% of them seen just once. Study conclusions and caveats: On later analysis, the bulk of CMV-associated TCR beta chains appeared to be HLA-restricted. Associated with cytomegalovirus, according to the listing, were about 160 TCR beta chains.

On this clone: Its antigen is not known.

This sequence joins TRBV25-1 and TRBJ1-1; D is unclear. This clonotype was sampled from a female donor in good health and CMV-seropositive. Material for sequencing was PBMCs. The CDR3 is CASSERENAFF. The CDR3 nucleotides read TGTGCCAGCAGTGAACGGGAGAACGCTTTCTTT.